This T cell receptor beta chain is drawn from a study of shared clonotypes between healthy human individuals. Splitting of each subset's genomic DNA was done evenly across several immunoSEQ plates. TCRdb's table, derived via immunoSEQ multiplex PCR, lists solely in-frame clones and lacks some. The repertoire holds some 2,000,000 clones, with approximately 95% as singletons. As defined, naive CD8 cells were CD45RO-negative and positively selected for CCR7, with terminally differentiated effector memory CD45RA+ cells excluded. With regard to this clone: The antigen is not known.

Study results and limitations: In general, naive subsets displayed greater estimated richness than memory subsets did.

The CDR3 length is 13 residues. Trimming shortened V by 8 bases and J by 0 bases, and 11 bases separated the two germline ends. Germline loops: CDR1 MNHEY, CDR2 SMNVEV (reference sequence). This clonotype was sampled from a man aged 18 to 29 in good health. Sequencing input: naive CD8+ T cells sorted from blood. This sequence joins TRBV27 and TRBJ2-7; the D is unclear. CDR3 bases: TGTGCCAGCTCTATAACCTTCTCCTACGAGCAGTACTTC. Amino acids: CASSITFSYEQYF.